What follows are 22 T cell receptor beta chains derived from one specimen sequenced in a study of T cell repertoires in cytomegalovirus infection. A single record per CDR3 protein comes from TCRdb applying MiXCR to the reads. This sample has about 120,000 distinct CDR3 sequences; more than 30% occur once, and the top ten carry around 41%. Their target antigens are unknown. Source: CD8+ T cells from cultured PBMCs, taken from culture after CMV antigen stimulation. These TCRs come from a human donor in good health (CMV status not recorded). Some clones in this sample may be carry-over from other donors' samples.

CDR3 sequence reads: CASSPLLARAYEQYF. The CDR3 coding sequence is TGTGCCAGCAGTCCTCTGTTGGCTAGGGCCTACGAGCAGTACTTC. The chain carries TRBV12-3 or TRBV12-4 and TRBJ2-7; no reliable D call. With 5 bases removed from V and 2 bases from J, the gap between germline ends came to 16 bases. This CDR3 contains 15 residues.

There are a few counts of this clonotype. The chain links TRBV6-1 to TRBJ1-1; D is possibly TRBD1 (5 bases). This CDR3 contains 14 residues. V lost 8 bases to trimming and J lost 1 base, with 14 bases between them. The germline V gene encodes CDR1 MNHNS and CDR2 SASEGT. CDR3 bases: TGTGCCAGCCGTGGAAGAGGACAGAACACTGAAGCTTTCTTT. Its translation is CASRGRGQNTEAFF.

This clonotype has ten or more counts. The chain is built from TRBV4-2 and TRBJ2-7; D is unresolved. The CDR3 covers 15 residues. Germline-derived CDR1 and CDR2 are LGHNA and YNFKEQ. V shed 0 bases and J shed 3 bases, with 12 bases lying between them. DNA of the CDR3: TGTGCCAGCAGCCAAGAGACGGGCTTCAACTACGAGCAGTACTTC. Residues: CASSQETGFNYEQYF.

The chain carries TRBV5-1 and TRBJ1-5; D uncertain. V lost 4 bases and J 7 bases, leaving 12 bases between the germline ends. Germline loops: CDR1 SGHRS, CDR2 YFSETQ. The CDR3 has 13 amino acids. The CDR3 is CASSPDLAQPQHF. The DNA of the CDR3 is TGCGCCAGCAGCCCGGACCTGGCCCAGCCCCAGCATTTT.

This chain uses TRBV5-4 with TRBJ2-2, with D perhaps TRBD2 (6 bases). Between the trimmed V and J ends, which lost 4 bases and 6 bases, there was a span of 16 bases. The CDR3 sequence is 15 residues long. Germline values: CDR1 SGHNT, CDR2 YYREEE (reference sequence). The CDR3 reads CASSRGTPPAGELFF. CDR3 coding DNA: TGTGCCAGCAGCCGCGGGACTCCCCCTGCCGGGGAGCTGTTTTTT. Together with reference TRBV5-4 and TRBJ2-2, the CDR3 gives the full variable domain: ETGVTQSPTHLIKTRGQQVTLRCSSQSGHNTVSWYQQALGQGPQFIFQYYREEENGRGNFPPRFSGLQFPNYSSELNVNALELDDSALYLCASSRGTPPAGELFFGEGSRLTVL.

The rearrangement joins TRBV10-3 to TRBJ2-5; 7 nucleotides align to TRBD1. The length of the CDR3 is 17 residues. The V gene's germline CDR1 is ENHRY and CDR2 SYGVKD. V dropped 2 bases and J dropped 5; count of bases not matched to a gene: 14. The CDR3 region has the DNA TGTGCCATCAGTGAGCCCTATGCCGGGACAGTAGGGGAGACCCAGTACTTC. Translation gives CAISEPYAGTVGETQYF.

This clonotype was counted a few times. This rearrangement joins TRBV20-1 to TRBJ1-1, with D unresolved. Germline V CDR1 and CDR2: DFQATT, SNEGSKA (reference sequence). V was trimmed by 1 base and J by 6 bases, leaving 15 bases between them. This CDR3 contains 14 residues. Here the CDR3 DNA reads TGCAGTGCTAGAGGGAGGGTATGGTCGGCTGAAGCTTTCTTT. Protein sequence: CSARGRVWSAEAFF.

The chain carries TRBV2 and TRBJ1-2; 7 nucleotides match TRBD1. The CDR3 totals 11 residues. V lost 6 bases to trimming and J lost 6 bases; unmatched junction nucleotides: 1. Germline CDR1 is SNHLY and CDR2 is FYNNEI. For the CDR3, the DNA is TGTGCCAGCAGAACAGGGGATGGCTACACCTTC. Amino acids: CASRTGDGYTF.

The genes are TRBV7-6 and TRBJ2-1, with 9 bases that match TRBD2. Germline V lookup: CDR1 SGHVS, CDR2 FNYEAQ. V was pared by 2 bases and J by 9 bases, with 5 bases of the junction left unmatched. The CDR3 runs to 14 residues. CDR3 amino acids: CASSLSGGRGEQFF. The CDR3 region has the DNA TGTGCCAGCAGCTTAAGCGGGGGGCGCGGTGAGCAGTTCTTC.

This rearrangement joins TRBV29-1 to TRBJ2-7; 7 bases are shared with TRBD1. V gave up 2 bases and J gave up 7 bases; unmatched junction bases: 5. The length of the CDR3 is 12 residues. Germline assignment: CDR1 SQVTM and CDR2 ANQGSEA. Here the CDR3 reads CSVEIMGQEQYF. The DNA for the CDR3 is TGCAGCGTTGAAATAATGGGACAGGAGCAGTACTTC.

The V gene is TRBV5-5, the J gene TRBJ1-6; TRBD1 matches at 7 bases. The CDR3 is 15 residues long. Germline assignment: CDR1 SGHKS and CDR2 YYEKEE (reference sequence). V lost 5 bases to trimming and J lost 5 bases; unmatched junction nucleotides: 7. CDR3 sequence: CASRGRTGDNSPLHF. In DNA, the CDR3 is TGTGCCAGCAGGGGTCGGACAGGAGATAATTCACCCCTCCACTTT. The full variable domain, in which reference TRBV5-5 and TRBJ1-6 provide the parts outside the CDR3, is DAGVTQSPTHLIKTRGQQVTLRCSPISGHKSVSWYQQVLGQGPQFIFQYYEKEERGRGNFPDRFSARQFPNYSSELNVNALLLGDSALYLCASRGRTGDNSPLHFGNGTRLTVT.

This clonotype was observed a handful of times. The genes are TRBV7-6 and TRBJ1-1; 8 positions match TRBD1. CDR3 length equals 15 residues. The V gene's germline CDR1 is SGHVS and CDR2 FNYEAQ. The V gene end was trimmed by 2 bases and the J gene end by 3 bases; junction bases not matched to a gene: 5. The DNA for the CDR3 is TGTGCCAGCAGCTTATCCCAGGGGGCGGACACTGAAGCTTTCTTT. Encoded protein: CASSLSQGADTEAFF.

The chain joins TRBV5-4 to TRBJ2-1; 7 positions agree with TRBD1. The CDR3 consists of 12 residues. Germline V gives CDR1 SGHNT, CDR2 YYREEE (reference sequence). The ends lost 5 bases at V and 5 bases at J; junction bases unmatched: 1. The CDR3 spells CASRGTDNEQFF. The CDR3 nucleotides are TGTGCCAGCAGGGGGACAGACAATGAGCAGTTCTTC.

This clonotype was seen a few times. One end of the junction does not line up with germline, which may come from a read error. The chain uses TRBV20-1 and TRBJ2-3; perhaps TRBD1 as D (6 bases). The CDR3 loop spans 17 amino acids. Germline V lookup: CDR1 DFQATT, CDR2 SNEGSKA (reference sequence). CDR3 nucleotide sequence: TGCAGTGCCAGAGGTGGGGGCCTCCTCCCCGTAATAGATACGCAGTATTTT. Its protein product is CSARGGGLLPVIDTQYF.

This clonotype was seen a handful of times. The chain carries TRBV18 and TRBJ1-2; no definite D call. This CDR3 has 12 amino acids. In germline, CDR1 is KGHSH, CDR2 LQKENI. The V gene lost 6 bases and the J gene lost 6 bases, with 11 bases spanning the gap. CDR3 in DNA: TGTGCCAGCTCCGAAGGCCCGCATGGCTACACCTTC. This gives the protein CASSEGPHGYTF.

V and J are TRBV5-1 and TRBJ2-7, with 12 bases aligning to TRBD2. This CDR3 region has 16 residues. The J segment lost 3 bases and the V segment lost 3 bases, leaving 7 bases of the junction unmatched. CDR1 SGHRS and CDR2 YFSETQ come from the germline V gene. CDR3 sequence: CASSSQRTSGDYEQYF. CDR3 nucleotide sequence: TGCGCCAGCAGCTCCCAAAGGACTAGCGGGGACTACGAGCAGTACTTC. Based on the CDR3 plus reference TRBV5-1 and TRBJ2-7, the full variable domain is KAGVTQTPRYLIKTRGQQVTLSCSPISGHRSVSWYQQTPGQGLQFLFEYFSETQRNKGNFPGRFSGRQFSNSRSEMNVSTLELGDSALYLCASSSQRTSGDYEQYFGPGTRLTVT.

V and J are TRBV7-2 and TRBJ2-7; 9 bases align to TRBD1. The ends lost 5 bases at V and 3 bases at J; junction bases unmatched: 8. The CDR3 runs to 15 residues. Germline CDR1 reads SGHTA; CDR2 reads FQGNSA. The CDR3 coding sequence is TGTGCCAGCAGCAACTACAGGGGGCTGGGCTACGAGCAGTACTTC. Its translation: CASSNYRGLGYEQYF.

The chain is built from TRBV27 and TRBJ1-5; D might be TRBD1 (5 bases). The V end was cut by 2 bases, the J end by 3 bases, with 14 bases between. The CDR3 covers 16 residues. From germline, CDR1 is MNHEY and CDR2 SMNVEV (reference sequence). The CDR3 here is CASSLLGQPLNQPQHF. The CDR3 nucleotides read TGTGCCAGCAGTTTACTGGGGCAGCCCCTCAATCAGCCCCAGCATTTT.

This clonotype turned up a few times. The chain has TRBV12-3 or TRBV12-4 and TRBJ2-1; 10 nucleotides agree with TRBD2. The CDR3 totals 13 residues. The V and J ends lost 9 bases and 8 bases, in that order; junction bases with no gene match: 7. CDR3: CASRSGGADEQFF. The CDR3 DNA reads TGTGCCAGTCGCAGCGGGGGGGCTGATGAGCAGTTCTTC.

J is TRBJ1-1 and V is TRBV28; D is unresolved. From germline, CDR1 is MDHEN and CDR2 SYDVKM. The V and J ends lost 6 bases and 0 bases respectively, with 11 bases between them. This CDR3 comprises 14 residues. CDR3 sequence reads: CASRPEYMNTEAFF. CDR3 nucleotide sequence: TGTGCCAGCAGGCCTGAATACATGAACACTGAAGCTTTCTTT. The complete variable domain, with remaining parts taken from reference TRBV28 and TRBJ1-1, reads DVKVTQSSRYLVKRTGEKVFLECVQDMDHENMFWYRQDPGLGLRLIYFSYDVKMKEKGDIPEGYSVSREKKERFSLILESASTNQTSMYLCASRPEYMNTEAFFGQGTRLTVV.

The V and J genes are TRBV4-1 and TRBJ1-1, with D hard to call. The germline V gene encodes CDR1 MGHRA and CDR2 YSYEKL. The CDR3 totals 15 residues. Between the trimmed V and J ends, which lost 1 base and 4 bases, there was a span of 13 bases. The CDR3 sequence is CASSQAHKSSTEAFF. CDR3 in DNA: TGCGCCAGCAGCCAAGCCCACAAGAGCAGCACTGAAGCTTTCTTT.

This rearrangement joins TRBV20-1 to TRBJ1-2, with a possible D match to TRBD1 (6 bases). This CDR3 contains 12 residues. Germline lookup yields CDR1 DFQATT and CDR2 SNEGSKA (reference sequence). Trimming removed 2 bases at V and 2 bases at J, with 6 bases between. In DNA, the CDR3 is TGCAGTGCTAGAACAGGGAACTATGGCTACACCTTC. Protein sequence: CSARTGNYGYTF.